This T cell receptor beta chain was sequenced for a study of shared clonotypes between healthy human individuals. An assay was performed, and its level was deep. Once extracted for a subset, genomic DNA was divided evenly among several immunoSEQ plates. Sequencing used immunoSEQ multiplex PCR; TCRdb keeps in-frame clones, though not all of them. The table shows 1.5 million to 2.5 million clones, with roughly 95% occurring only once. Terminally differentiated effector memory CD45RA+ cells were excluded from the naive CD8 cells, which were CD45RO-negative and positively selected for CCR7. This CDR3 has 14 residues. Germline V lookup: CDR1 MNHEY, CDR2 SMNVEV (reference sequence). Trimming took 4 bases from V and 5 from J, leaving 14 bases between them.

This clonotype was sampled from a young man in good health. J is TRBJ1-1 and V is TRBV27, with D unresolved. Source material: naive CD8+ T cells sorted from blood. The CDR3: CASSSLGRRTEAFF. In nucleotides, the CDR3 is TGTGCCAGCAGTTCCCTTGGGAGGCGGACTGAAGCTTTCTTT.